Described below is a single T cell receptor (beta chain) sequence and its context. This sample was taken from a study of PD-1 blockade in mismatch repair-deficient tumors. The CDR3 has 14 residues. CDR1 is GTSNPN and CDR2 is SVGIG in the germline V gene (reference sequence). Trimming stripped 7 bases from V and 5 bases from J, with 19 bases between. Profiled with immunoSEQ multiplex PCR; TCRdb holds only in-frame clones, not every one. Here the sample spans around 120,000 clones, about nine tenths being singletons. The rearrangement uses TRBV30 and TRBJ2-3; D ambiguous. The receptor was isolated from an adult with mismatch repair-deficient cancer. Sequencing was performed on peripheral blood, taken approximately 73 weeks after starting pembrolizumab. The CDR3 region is CASQAPGPRDTQYF. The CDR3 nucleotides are TGTGCCTCCCAAGCTCCAGGCCCACGAGATACGCAGTATTTT.